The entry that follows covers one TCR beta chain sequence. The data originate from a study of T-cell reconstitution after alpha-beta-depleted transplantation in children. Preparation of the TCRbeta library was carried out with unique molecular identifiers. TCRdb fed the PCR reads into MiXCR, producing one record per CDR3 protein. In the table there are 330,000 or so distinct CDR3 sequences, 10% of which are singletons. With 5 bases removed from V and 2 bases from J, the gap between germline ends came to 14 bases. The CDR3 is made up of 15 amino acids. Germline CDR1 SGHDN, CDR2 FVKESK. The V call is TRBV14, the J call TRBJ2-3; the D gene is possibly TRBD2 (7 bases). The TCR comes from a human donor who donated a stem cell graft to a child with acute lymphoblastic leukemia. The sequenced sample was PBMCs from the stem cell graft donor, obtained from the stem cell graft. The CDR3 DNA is TGTGCCAGCAGCGTGGGAGGGGGTCACACAGATACGCAGTATTTT. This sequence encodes CASSVGGGHTDTQYF.